This T cell receptor (beta chain) was identified in a study of T cells in Graves' hyperthyroidism and ophthalmopathy. This clonotype showed up many times. V was clipped by 3 bases and J by 6 bases, with 14 bases between them. The CDR3 has 14 amino acids. Amplification of TCR beta CDR3 regions used RNA as the template. HTBI primers were employed in a first-round RT-PCR of the TCR CDR3. TCRdb re-analysed the multiplex PCR reads in MiXCR, keeping a single row per CDR3 protein. The sample lists 450,000 to 650,000 distinct CDR3 sequences, around 20% occurring once. Subjects aged 18 to 65 presented with newly diagnosed hyperthyroidism of less than 2 months' duration.

The sequencing input was blood. The receptor was derived from a young man with Graves' hyperthyroidism. This rearrangement joins TRBV12-3 or TRBV12-4 to TRBJ1-1; TRBD1 might be the D (6 bases). The CDR3 nucleotides are TGTGCCAGCAGTTTCGACCTGAGGGGGTCTGAAGCTTTCTTT. As protein: CASSFDLRGSEAFF.